The 20 T cell receptor beta chains below come from one sample, sequenced in a study of radiation and T cells in renal cell carcinoma. The time point here: blood 4 weeks post-SBRT, at nephrectomy. Treatment given: 15 Gy SBRT to primary tumor, nephrectomy 4 weeks later. TCRdb's table, derived via immunoSEQ multiplex PCR, lists solely in-frame clones and lacks some. The repertoire consists of some 97,000 clones, with approximately 80% occurring once and the leading ten covering less than 7.5%. The sequencing here drew on blood, taken from a patient whose treatment included radiotherapy and nephrectomy. Receptors were obtained from a man aged 55 to 70 with renal cell carcinoma.

The genes are TRBV6-5 and TRBJ2-1, with 10 bases that match TRBD2. Germline trimming cut 5 bases from V and 15 bases from J; bases unmatched to any gene: 7. Per germline, CDR1 MNHEY and CDR2 SVGAGI. This CDR3 comprises 12 residues. CDR3 in amino acids: CASSELAGAVFF. The DNA for the CDR3 is TGTGCCAGCAGTGAGCTAGCGGGGGCCGTGTTCTTC.

The rearrangement joins TRBV5-1 to TRBJ2-6; D might be TRBD1 or TRBD2, each matching 6 bases. With 4 bases removed from V and 2 bases from J, the gap between germline ends came to 16 bases. From germline, CDR1 is SGHRS and CDR2 YFSETQ. CDR3 length equals 17 residues. The CDR3 nucleotides are TGCGCCAGCAGCCTCAGCCGGGGGCCCCCTGGGGCCAACGTCCTGACTTTC. Translation gives CASSLSRGPPGANVLTF.

This chain joins TRBV28 and TRBJ2-1, with D possibly matching TRBD1 (6 bases). This CDR3 contains 18 residues. V was shortened by 4 bases and J by 4 bases, with 23 bases between the two germline ends. Germline V lookup: CDR1 MDHEN, CDR2 SYDVKM. Written as DNA, the CDR3 is TGTGCCAGCAGTTCAGGGCCAACAGGGCCCTACCCTTACAATGAGCAGTTCTTC. It is translated as CASSSGPTGPYPYNEQFF.

This chain connects TRBV28 to TRBJ2-5; D possibly corresponds to TRBD2 (6 bases). The germline gives CDR1 MDHEN, CDR2 SYDVKM. CDR3 size: 14 residues. The V gene lost 3 bases and the J gene lost 2 bases, with 10 bases spanning the gap. CDR3 sequence: CASSFQRVQETQYF. The CDR3 DNA reads TGTGCCAGCAGTTTCCAGCGGGTGCAAGAGACCCAGTACTTC.

The CDR3 region has the DNA TGTGCCAGCCCTAGCACCGGGGAGCTGTTTTTT. Amino acids: CASPSTGELFF. The rearrangement joins TRBV27 to TRBJ2-2; no clear D. Germline V gene sequence: CDR1 MNHEY, CDR2 SMNVEV (reference sequence). The CDR3 runs to 11 residues. V lost 8 bases to trimming and J lost 4 bases, with 5 bases between them.

This clone appeared a single time. V gene TRBV29-1 combines with J gene TRBJ1-2; no reliable D call. There are 11 residues in the CDR3. V dropped 5 bases and J dropped 1 base, with 5 bases sitting between them. From germline, CDR1 is SQVTM and CDR2 ANQGSEA. The CDR3 sequence is CSVSYNYGYTF. The CDR3 region has the DNA TGCAGCGTTTCCTATAACTATGGCTACACCTTC.

This clone was observed a single time. The chain carries TRBV6-1 and TRBJ1-6; TRBD1 agrees at 10 bases. With 6 bases clipped from V and 7 bases from J, the junction kept 3 bases outside the gene matches. The germline gives CDR1 MNHNS, CDR2 SASEGT. The CDR3 is made up of 14 amino acids. The DNA of the CDR3 is TGTGCCAGCAGCCTGGACAGGGGGAATTCACCCCTCCACTTT. Protein: CASSLDRGNSPLHF.

V and J are TRBV5-1 and TRBJ1-4; TRBD1 agrees at 9 bases. Trimming removed 4 bases from V and 6 bases from J; junction bases left unmatched: 7. The CDR3 covers 15 residues. Germline lookup yields CDR1 SGHRS and CDR2 YFSETQ. The DNA of the CDR3 is TGCGCCAGCAGCCAAGGACAGGGGAGGGATGAAAAACTGTTTTTT. Encoded protein: CASSQGQGRDEKLFF.

V is TRBV25-1 and J is TRBJ2-1, with a possible D match to TRBD1 (5 bases). The CDR3 extends over 15 amino acids. CDR1 MGHDK and CDR2 SYGVNS come from the germline V gene. V was clipped by 5 bases and J by 2 bases, with 13 bases between them. This CDR3 reads CASSHNTRAYNEQFF. The CDR3, as DNA: TGTGCCAGCAGTCATAATACCAGGGCCTACAATGAGCAGTTCTTC. Drawing the rest from reference TRBV25-1 and TRBJ2-1, the complete variable domain is EADIYQTPRYLVIGTGKKITLECSQTMGHDKMYWYQQDPGMELHLIHYSYGVNSTEKGDLSSESTVSRIRTEHFPLTLESARPSHTSQYLCASSHNTRAYNEQFFGPGTRLTVL.

In this sample, this clone turned up once. V gene TRBV14 combines with J gene TRBJ2-7, with D possibly called TRBD1 or TRBD2 (5 bases each). In germline, CDR1 is SGHDN, CDR2 FVKESK. The length of the CDR3 is 14 residues. Trimming removed 5 bases at V and 0 bases at J, with 11 bases between. The CDR3 DNA reads as TGTGCCAGCAGCTGGGGACGGAGCTCCTACGAGCAGTACTTC. This encodes CASSWGRSSYEQYF.

This clone was seen ten or more times. This CDR3 reads CASSEGGGTEAFF. DNA for the CDR3: TGCGCCAGCAGTGAGGGGGGTGGCACTGAAGCTTTCTTT. This chain uses TRBV10-2 with TRBJ1-1; the D gene is possibly TRBD1 (5 bases). Germline CDR1 reads WSHSY; CDR2 reads SAAADI. This CDR3 region has 13 residues. The V gene lost 2 bases and the J gene lost 4 bases, with 8 bases spanning the gap.

The DNA of the CDR3 is TGTGCCAGCAGCTTATGGCTTTACGAGCAGTACTTC. This encodes CASSLWLYEQYF. The chain carries TRBV7-9 and TRBJ2-7, with unresolved D. CDR3 length: 12 amino acids. Trimming removed 2 bases from V and 4 bases from J, with 6 bases in between. Germline lookup yields CDR1 SEHNR and CDR2 FQNEAQ (reference sequence). Full variable domain (rest looked up from reference TRBV7-9 and TRBJ2-7): DTGVSQNPRHKITKRGQNVTFRCDPISEHNRLYWYRQTLGQGPEFLTYFQNEAQLEKSRLLSDRFSAERPKGSFSTLEIQRTEQGDSAMYLCASSLWLYEQYFGPGTRLTVT.

This chain joins TRBV5-1 and TRBJ2-2, with D possibly matching TRBD2 (5 bases). V was clipped by 4 bases and J by 4 bases, with 17 bases between them. The CDR3 length is 16 residues. Germline V CDR1 and CDR2: SGHRS, YFSETQ. The CDR3 sequence: CASSRGMRTGTGELFF. The CDR3 DNA is TGCGCCAGCAGCCGGGGAATGAGGACTGGCACCGGGGAGCTGTTTTTT.

The chain couples TRBV9 to TRBJ2-5; possible D gene TRBD2, 5 bases. Trimming took 4 bases from V and 5 from J, leaving 18 bases between them. This CDR3 has 15 residues. Per germline, CDR1 SGDLS and CDR2 YYNGEE. The CDR3 coding sequence is TGTGCCAGCAGCCCACGGAGCAGTCGGGGTGAGACCCAGTACTTC. Translated, it gives CASSPRSSRGETQYF.

V usage is TRBV6-1 and J usage is TRBJ1-5, with TRBD1 matching 7 bases. CDR3 size: 15 residues. Germline V gene sequence: CDR1 MNHNS, CDR2 SASEGT. V shed 1 base, J shed 6 bases, and the junction held 6 bases outside the gene matches. The CDR3 sequence: CASSEGRTGTQPQHF. CDR3 nucleotides: TGTGCCAGCAGTGAAGGCCGGACAGGAACTCAGCCCCAGCATTTT.

V and J are TRBV6-1 and TRBJ1-1; D ambiguous. Per germline, CDR1 MNHNS and CDR2 SASEGT. The CDR3 has 13 amino acids. Trimming removed 4 bases at V and 1 base at J, with 7 bases between. The CDR3 coding sequence is TGTGCCAGCAGTGTGTGGCAGAACACTGAAGCTTTCTTT. Its translation: CASSVWQNTEAFF.

The chain carries TRBV23-1 and TRBJ1-2, with TRBD1 identical over 8 bases. TRBV23-1 is an ORF; its function is uncertain. The CDR3 extends over 22 amino acids. Trimming removed 3 bases from V and 6 bases from J; junction bases left unmatched: 30. CDR3 DNA sequence: TGCGCCAGCAGTCATCGACGTTACCCCGACAGGGGCCCTTTATGTTTTTTGGATGGCTACACCTTC. This translates into CASSHRRYPDRGPLCFLDGYTF.

The rearrangement uses TRBV5-4 and TRBJ2-1, with 13 bases fitting TRBD2. Trimming removed 0 bases from V and 7 bases from J; junction bases left unmatched: 4. CDR3 length: 16 amino acids. Germline V lookup: CDR1 SGHNT, CDR2 YYREEE (reference sequence). DNA for the CDR3: TGTGCCAGCAGCTTGGTTAGGACTAGCGGGAGTAATGAGCAGTTCTTC. Translating it yields CASSLVRTSGSNEQFF.

The genes are TRBV19 and TRBJ1-3; no definite D call. The germline V and J ends were trimmed by 3 bases and 0 bases, with 12 bases remaining between them. The CDR3 spans 16 residues. Germline CDR1 LNHDA, CDR2 SQIVND (reference sequence). In DNA form, the CDR3 reads TGTGCCAGTAGTATGCCCAACAGCTACTCTGGAAACACCATATATTTT. Protein sequence: CASSMPNSYSGNTIYF.

The chain carries TRBV7-2 and TRBJ1-1; 8 bases are a match to TRBD1. This CDR3 has 14 residues. The V segment lost 5 bases and the J segment 5 bases; nucleotides outside the gene matches: 7. Germline V CDR1 and CDR2: SGHTA, FQGNSA. CDR3 coding DNA: TGTGCCAGCAGCCTCAGGACAGGGAAAACTGAAGCTTTCTTT. As protein: CASSLRTGKTEAFF.